A single sample is the source of the 4 T cell receptor beta chains below, sequenced in a study of T-cell reconstitution after alpha-beta-depleted transplantation in children. Construction of the TCRbeta library involved unique molecular identifiers. TCRdb independently ran MiXCR on the PCR reads; one entry per CDR3 protein. Of tens of thousands of distinct CDR3 sequences detected, around 14% appear once; the ten largest clones hold around 26%. The specimen comprised PBMCs, mostly from graft donor cells, sampled 180 days after TCRalphabeta/CD19-depleted stem cell transplant. Receptors were obtained from a male patient between 2 and 10 years old who had a stem cell transplant for acute lymphoblastic leukemia, so the T cells may come from the graft donor.

This sequence joins TRBV20-1 and TRBJ2-7, with D tentatively TRBD2 (6 bases). The V end was cut by 5 bases, the J end by 2 bases, with 13 bases between. The CDR3 consists of 13 residues. CDR1 is DFQATT, CDR2 SNEGSKA, per germline (reference sequence). The CDR3 here is CSAPGAHAYEQYF. The CDR3 coding sequence is TGCAGTGCTCCGGGAGCTCACGCCTACGAGCAGTACTTC.

This clonotype appeared many times. The J gene is TRBJ1-1, the V gene TRBV9; possibly TRBD1 for D (5 bases). Germline lookup yields CDR1 SGDLS and CDR2 YYNGEE. V was shortened by 1 base and J by 10 bases, with 11 bases between the two germline ends. This CDR3 is 12 amino acids long. CDR3 loop: CASSVTGSPAFF. The DNA of the CDR3 is TGTGCCAGCAGCGTAACAGGTTCCCCAGCTTTCTTT.

The gene calls are TRBV2 and TRBJ2-4, with D perhaps TRBD2 (6 bases). Germline assignment: CDR1 SNHLY and CDR2 FYNNEI. Trimming took off 3 bases at V and 0 bases at J, with 15 bases between the two ends. CDR3 size: 17 residues. DNA for the CDR3: TGTGCCAGCAGTGACCCCGGGGGAGGCCTAGCCAAAAACATTCAGTACTTC. It specifies CASSDPGGGLAKNIQYF. Full variable domain (rest looked up from reference TRBV2 and TRBJ2-4): EPEVTQTPSHQVTQMGQEVILRCVPISNHLYFYWYRQILGQKVEFLVSFYNNEISEKSEIFDDQFSVERPDGSNFTLKIRSTKLEDSAMYFCASSDPGGGLAKNIQYFGAGTRLSVL.

The V gene is TRBV15, the J gene TRBJ1-4; no clear D gene. The CDR3 covers 14 residues. Germline CDR1 is LNHNV and CDR2 is YYDKDF (reference sequence). V was trimmed by 2 bases and J by 10 bases, leaving 14 bases between them. CDR3 nucleotides: TGTGCCACCAGCAGACAACCAGAGCAGCGAAAACTGTTTTTT. Residues: CATSRQPEQRKLFF.